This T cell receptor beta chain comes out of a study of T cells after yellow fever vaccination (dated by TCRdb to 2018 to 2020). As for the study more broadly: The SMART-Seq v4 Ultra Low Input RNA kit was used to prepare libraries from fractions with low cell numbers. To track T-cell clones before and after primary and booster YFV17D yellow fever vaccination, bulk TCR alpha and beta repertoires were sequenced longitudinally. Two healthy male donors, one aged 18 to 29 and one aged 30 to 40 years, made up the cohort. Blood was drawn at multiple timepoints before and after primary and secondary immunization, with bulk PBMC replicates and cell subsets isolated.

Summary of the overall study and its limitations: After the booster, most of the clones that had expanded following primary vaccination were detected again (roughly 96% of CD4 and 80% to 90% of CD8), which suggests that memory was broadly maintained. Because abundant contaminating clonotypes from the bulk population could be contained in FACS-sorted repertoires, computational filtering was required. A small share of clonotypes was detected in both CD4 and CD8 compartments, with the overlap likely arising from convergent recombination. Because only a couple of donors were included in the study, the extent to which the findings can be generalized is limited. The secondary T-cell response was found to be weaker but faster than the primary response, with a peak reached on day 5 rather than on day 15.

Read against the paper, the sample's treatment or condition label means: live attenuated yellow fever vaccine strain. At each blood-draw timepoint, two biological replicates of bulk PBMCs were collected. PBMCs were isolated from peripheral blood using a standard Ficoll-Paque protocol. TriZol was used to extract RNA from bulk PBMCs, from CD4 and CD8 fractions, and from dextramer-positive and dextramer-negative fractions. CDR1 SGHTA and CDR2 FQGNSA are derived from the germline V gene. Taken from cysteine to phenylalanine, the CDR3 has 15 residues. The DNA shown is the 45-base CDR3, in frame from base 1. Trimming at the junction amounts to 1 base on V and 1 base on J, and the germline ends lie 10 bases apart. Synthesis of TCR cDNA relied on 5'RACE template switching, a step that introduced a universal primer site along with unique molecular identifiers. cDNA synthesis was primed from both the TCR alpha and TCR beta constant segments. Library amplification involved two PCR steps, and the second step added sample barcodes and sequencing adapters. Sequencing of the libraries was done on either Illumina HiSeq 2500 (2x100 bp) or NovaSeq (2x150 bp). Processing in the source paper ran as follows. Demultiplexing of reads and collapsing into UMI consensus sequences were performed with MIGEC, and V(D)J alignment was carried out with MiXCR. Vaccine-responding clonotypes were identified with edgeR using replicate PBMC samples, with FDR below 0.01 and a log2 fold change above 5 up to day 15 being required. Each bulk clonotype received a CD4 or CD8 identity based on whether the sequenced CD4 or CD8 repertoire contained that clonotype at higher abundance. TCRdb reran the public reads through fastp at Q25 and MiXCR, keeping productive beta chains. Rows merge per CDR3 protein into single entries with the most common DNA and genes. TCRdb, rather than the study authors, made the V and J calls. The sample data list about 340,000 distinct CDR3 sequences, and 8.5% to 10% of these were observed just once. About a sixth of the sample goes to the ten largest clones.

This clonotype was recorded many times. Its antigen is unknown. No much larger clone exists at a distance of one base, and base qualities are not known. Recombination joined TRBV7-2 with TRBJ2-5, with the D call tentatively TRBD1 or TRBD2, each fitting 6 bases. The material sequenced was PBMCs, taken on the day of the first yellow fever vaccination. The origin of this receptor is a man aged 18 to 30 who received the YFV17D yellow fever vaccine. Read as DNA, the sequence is TGTGCCAGCAGCTTAGGTGGGGGGCCCCAAGAGACCCAGTACTTC. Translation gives CASSLGGGPQETQYF.